This paragraph reports one T cell receptor (beta chain). As yet, its antigen is unknown. TCRdb reprocessed the RT-PCR reads via MiXCR and lists one record per CDR3 protein. The table lists 530,000 or so distinct CDR3 sequences, about 11% of them singletons. The data stem from a study of response to subunit inactivated influenza vaccine. Study outcomes and limitations: Authors suggested few new T cells are recruited by each seasonal influenza vaccination.

V shed 3 bases and J 2 bases; nucleotides not matched to a gene: 4. The CDR3 covers 14 residues. Germline CDR1 SGHRS, CDR2 YFSETQ. J is TRBJ2-7 and V is TRBV5-1, with 8 nucleotides matching TRBD1. The sample consisted of PBMCs from blood, taken on the day of vaccination. This receptor was obtained from a man between 50 and 59 years old who received an inactivated influenza vaccine. In DNA, the CDR3 is TGCGCCAGCAGCTACGCGGACAGGGCCTACGAGCAGTACTTC. This encodes CASSYADRAYEQYF.